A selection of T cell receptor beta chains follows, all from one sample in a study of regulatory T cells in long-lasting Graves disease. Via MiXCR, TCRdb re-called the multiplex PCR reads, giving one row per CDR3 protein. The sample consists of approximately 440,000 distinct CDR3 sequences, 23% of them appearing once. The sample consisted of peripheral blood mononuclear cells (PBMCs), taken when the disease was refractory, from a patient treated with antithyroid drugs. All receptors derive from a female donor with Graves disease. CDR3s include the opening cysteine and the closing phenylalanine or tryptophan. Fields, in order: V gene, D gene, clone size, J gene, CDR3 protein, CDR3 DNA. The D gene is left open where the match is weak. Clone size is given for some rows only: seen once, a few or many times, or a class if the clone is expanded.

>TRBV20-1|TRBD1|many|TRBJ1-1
CSAPGQVVAEAFF
TGCAGTGCCCCGGGACAGGTCGTGGCTGAAGCTTTCTTT
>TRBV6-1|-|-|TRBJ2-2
CAAGAANTGELFF
TGTGCGGCTGGGGCAGCGAACACCGGGGAGCTGTTTTTT
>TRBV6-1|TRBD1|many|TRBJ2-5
CASSAPRTGMLETQYF
TGTGCCAGCAGTGCTCCCCGGACAGGGATGTTGGAGACCCAGTACTTC
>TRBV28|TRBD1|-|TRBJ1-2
CASQDRSSGYTF
TGTGCCAGCCAGGACAGGTCTTCTGGCTACACCTTC
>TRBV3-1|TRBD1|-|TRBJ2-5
CASSRPGQGQTQYF
TGTGCCAGCAGCCGACCGGGACAGGGACAGACCCAGTACTTC
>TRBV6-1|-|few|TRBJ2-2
CASSTTRDGELFF
TGTGCCAGCAGTACGACGCGGGACGGGGAGCTGTTTTTT
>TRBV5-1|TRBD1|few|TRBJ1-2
CASSVDRGNYGYTF
TGCGCCAGCAGCGTCGACAGGGGAAACTATGGCTACACCTTC
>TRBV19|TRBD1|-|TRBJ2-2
CASSIFRRDRAFTGELFF
TGTGCCAGTAGTATATTTCGAAGGGACAGGGCTTTTACCGGGGAGCTGTTTTTT
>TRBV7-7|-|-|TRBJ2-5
CASSLGPRGGETQYF
TGTGCTAGCAGCTTAGGCCCAAGGGGAGGAGAGACCCAGTACTTC
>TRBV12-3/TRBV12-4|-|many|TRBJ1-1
CASSPILDTEAFF
TGTGCCAGCAGTCCGATTCTGGACACTGAAGCTTTCTTT
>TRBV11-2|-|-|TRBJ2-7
CASSPTWDKTYEQYF
TGTGCCAGCAGCCCGACATGGGATAAGACCTACGAGCAGTACTTC
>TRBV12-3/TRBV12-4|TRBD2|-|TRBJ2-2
CASKSGRWTGELFF
TGTGCCAGCAAAAGCGGGAGATGGACCGGGGAGCTGTTTTTT
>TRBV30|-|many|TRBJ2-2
CAWSGQTAGELFF
TGTGCCTGGTCTGGACAGACCGCCGGGGAGCTGTTTTTT